This T cell receptor beta chain was documented in a study of T cell responses to AZD1222 COVID-19 vaccine. TCRdb's copy holds only in-frame clones and misses some; the assay was immunoSEQ multiplex PCR. This table has under 200,000 clones, about 92% appearing once. With 6 bases removed from V and 5 bases from J, the gap between germline ends came to 9 bases. Germline V gene data show CDR1 as MNHEY and CDR2 as SMNVEV (reference sequence). The CDR3 has 12 amino acids. The chain couples TRBV27 to TRBJ2-3; D is unresolved. The TCR comes from an adult in good health. This material consisted of peripheral blood, taken on day 0 of AZD1222 vaccination. Here the CDR3 reads CASRPSGDTQYF. Here the CDR3 DNA reads TGTGCCAGCAGACCCTCAGGAGATACGCAGTATTTT.